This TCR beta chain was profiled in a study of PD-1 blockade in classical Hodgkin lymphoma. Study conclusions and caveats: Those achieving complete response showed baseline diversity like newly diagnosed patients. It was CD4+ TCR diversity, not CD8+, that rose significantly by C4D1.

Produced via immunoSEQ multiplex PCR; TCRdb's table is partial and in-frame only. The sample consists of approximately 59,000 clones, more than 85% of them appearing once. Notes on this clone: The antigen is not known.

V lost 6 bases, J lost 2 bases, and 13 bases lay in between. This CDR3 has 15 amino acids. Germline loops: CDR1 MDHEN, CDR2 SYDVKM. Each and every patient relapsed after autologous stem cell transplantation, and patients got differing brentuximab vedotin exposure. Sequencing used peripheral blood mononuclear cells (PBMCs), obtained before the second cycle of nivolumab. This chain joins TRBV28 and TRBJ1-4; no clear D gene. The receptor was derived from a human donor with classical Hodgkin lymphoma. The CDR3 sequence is CASSLGYWTNEKLFF. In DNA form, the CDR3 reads TGTGCCAGCAGCCTAGGGTACTGGACTAATGAAAAACTGTTTTTT.